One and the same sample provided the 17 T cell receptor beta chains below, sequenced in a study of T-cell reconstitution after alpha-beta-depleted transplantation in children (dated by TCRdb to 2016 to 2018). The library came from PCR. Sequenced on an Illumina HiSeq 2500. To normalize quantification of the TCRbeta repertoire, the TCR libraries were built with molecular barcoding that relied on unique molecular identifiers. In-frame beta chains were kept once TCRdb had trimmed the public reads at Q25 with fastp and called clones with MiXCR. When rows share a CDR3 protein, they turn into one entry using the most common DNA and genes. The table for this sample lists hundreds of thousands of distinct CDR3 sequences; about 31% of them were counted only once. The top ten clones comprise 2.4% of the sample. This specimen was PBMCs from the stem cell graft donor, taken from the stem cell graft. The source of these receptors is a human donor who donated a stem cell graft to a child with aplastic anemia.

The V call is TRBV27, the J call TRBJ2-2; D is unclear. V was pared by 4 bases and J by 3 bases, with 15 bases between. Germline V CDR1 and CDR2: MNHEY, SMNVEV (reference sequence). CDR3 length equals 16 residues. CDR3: CASSSRPYPDTGELFF. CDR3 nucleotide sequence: TGTGCCAGCAGTTCCAGGCCCTACCCGGACACCGGGGAGCTGTTTTTT.

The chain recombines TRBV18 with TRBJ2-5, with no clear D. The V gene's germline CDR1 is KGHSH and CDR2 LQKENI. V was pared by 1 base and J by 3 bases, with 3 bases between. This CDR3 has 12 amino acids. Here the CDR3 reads CASSPLEETQYF. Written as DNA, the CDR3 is TGTGCCAGCTCACCACTAGAAGAGACCCAGTACTTC.

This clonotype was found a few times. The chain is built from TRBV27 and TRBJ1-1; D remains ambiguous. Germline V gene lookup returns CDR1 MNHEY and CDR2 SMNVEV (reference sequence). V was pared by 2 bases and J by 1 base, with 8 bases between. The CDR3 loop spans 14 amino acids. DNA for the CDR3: TGTGCCAGCAGTTTAGGCTTGGGGAACACTGAAGCTTTCTTT. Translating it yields CASSLGLGNTEAFF.

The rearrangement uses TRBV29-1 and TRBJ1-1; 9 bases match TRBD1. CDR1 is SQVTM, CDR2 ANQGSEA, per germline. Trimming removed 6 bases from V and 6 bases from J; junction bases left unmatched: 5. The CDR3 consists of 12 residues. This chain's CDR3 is CSVPGQGAEAFF. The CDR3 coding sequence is TGCAGCGTGCCGGGACAGGGTGCTGAAGCTTTCTTT. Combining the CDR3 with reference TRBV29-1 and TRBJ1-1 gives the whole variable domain SAVISQKPSRDICQRGTSLTIQCQVDSQVTMMFWYRQQPGQSLTLIATANQGSEATYESGFVIDKFPISRPNLTFSTLTVSNMSPEDSSIYLCSVPGQGAEAFFGQGTRLTVV.

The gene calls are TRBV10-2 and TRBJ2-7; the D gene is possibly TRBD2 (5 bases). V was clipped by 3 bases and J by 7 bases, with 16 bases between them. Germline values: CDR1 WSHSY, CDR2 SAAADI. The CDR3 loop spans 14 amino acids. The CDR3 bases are TGCGCCAGCAGTGACAGGACTCCTGCTCGGGAGCAGTACGTC. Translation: CASSDRTPAREQYV.

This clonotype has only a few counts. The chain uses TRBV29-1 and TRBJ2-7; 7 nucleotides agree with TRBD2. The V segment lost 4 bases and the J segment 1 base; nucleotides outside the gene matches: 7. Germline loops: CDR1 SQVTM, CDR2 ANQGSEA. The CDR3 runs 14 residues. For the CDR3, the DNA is TGCAGCGTTGTAGGGCTAGCGGATTCCTACGAGCAGTACTTC. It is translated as CSVVGLADSYEQYF.

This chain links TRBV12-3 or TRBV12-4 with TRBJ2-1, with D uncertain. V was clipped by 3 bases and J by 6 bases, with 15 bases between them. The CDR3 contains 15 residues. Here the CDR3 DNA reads TGTGCCAGCAGTTTCATACCCGGCCGACTCAATGAGCAGTTCTTC. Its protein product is CASSFIPGRLNEQFF.

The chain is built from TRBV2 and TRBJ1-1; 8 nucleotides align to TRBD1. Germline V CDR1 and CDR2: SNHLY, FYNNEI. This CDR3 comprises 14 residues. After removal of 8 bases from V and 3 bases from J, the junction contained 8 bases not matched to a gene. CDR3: CASRQGASDTEAFF. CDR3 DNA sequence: TGTGCCAGCCGGCAGGGGGCCTCGGACACTGAAGCTTTCTTT.

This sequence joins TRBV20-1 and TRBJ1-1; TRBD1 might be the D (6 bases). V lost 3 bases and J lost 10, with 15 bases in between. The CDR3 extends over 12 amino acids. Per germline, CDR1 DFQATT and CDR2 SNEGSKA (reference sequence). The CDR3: CSARDGQQRAFF. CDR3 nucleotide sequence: TGCAGTGCTAGGGATGGACAGCAACGAGCTTTCTTT.

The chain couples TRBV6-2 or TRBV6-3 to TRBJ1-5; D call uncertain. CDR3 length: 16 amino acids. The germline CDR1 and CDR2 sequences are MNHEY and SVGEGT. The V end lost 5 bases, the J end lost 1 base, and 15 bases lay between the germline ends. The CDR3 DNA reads TGTGCCAGCAGTAAGCCGGGGTCCACGAGCAATCAGCCCCAGCATTTT. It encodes CASSKPGSTSNQPQHF.

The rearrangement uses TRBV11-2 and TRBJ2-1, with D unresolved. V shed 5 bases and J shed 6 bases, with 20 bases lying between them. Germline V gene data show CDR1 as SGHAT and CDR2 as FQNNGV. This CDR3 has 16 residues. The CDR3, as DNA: TGTGCCAGCAGCAACGTACTCGGCCCATCAGCCAATGAGCAGTTCTTC. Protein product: CASSNVLGPSANEQFF.

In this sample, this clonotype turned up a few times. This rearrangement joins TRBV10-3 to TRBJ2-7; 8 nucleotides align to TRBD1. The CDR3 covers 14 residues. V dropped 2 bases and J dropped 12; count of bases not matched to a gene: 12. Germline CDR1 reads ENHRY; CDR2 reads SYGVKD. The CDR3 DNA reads TGTGCCATCAGTGAGGGCATAGGACAGGGAGGCATGTACGTC. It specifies CAISEGIGQGGMYV.

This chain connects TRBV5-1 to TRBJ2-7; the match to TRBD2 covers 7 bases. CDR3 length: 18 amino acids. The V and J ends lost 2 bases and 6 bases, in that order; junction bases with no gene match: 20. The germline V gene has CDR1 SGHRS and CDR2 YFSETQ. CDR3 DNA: TGCGCCAGCAGCTTAGGTGCGGGAGTAGATATGTATGCGCGCGAGCAGTACTTC. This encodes CASSLGAGVDMYAREQYF.

The CDR3 nucleotides are TGTGCCAGCTCACCGAGTCGCGGTGGCCAAGAGACCCAGTACTTC. It specifies CASSPSRGGQETQYF. The V call is TRBV18, the J call TRBJ2-5; D remains ambiguous. V shed 3 bases and J shed 1 base, with 12 bases lying between them. CDR3 length: 15 amino acids. Germline V gene sequence: CDR1 KGHSH, CDR2 LQKENI.

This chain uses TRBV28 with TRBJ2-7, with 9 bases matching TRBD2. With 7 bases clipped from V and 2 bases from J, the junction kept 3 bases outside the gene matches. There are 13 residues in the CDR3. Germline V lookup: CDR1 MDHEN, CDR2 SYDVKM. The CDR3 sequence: CASILAGTYEQYF. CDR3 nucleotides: TGTGCCAGCATCCTAGCGGGAACCTACGAGCAGTACTTC.

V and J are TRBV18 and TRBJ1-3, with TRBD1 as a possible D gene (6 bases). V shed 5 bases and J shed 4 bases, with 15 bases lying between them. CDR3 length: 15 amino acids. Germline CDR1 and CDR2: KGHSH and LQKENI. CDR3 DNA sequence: TGTGCCAGCTCAAGCCGGGACACACTCGGAAACACCATATATTTT. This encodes CASSSRDTLGNTIYF.

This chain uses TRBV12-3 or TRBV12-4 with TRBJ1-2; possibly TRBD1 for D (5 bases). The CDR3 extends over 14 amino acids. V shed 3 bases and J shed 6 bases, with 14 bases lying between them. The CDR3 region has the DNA TGTGCCAGCAGTTTTTCGGGGGATAAAGATGGCTACACCTTC. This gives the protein CASSFSGDKDGYTF.